A selection of T cell receptor beta chains follows, all from one sample in a study of CD8 T cells in ankylosing spondylitis. TCRdb reanalysed the 5' RACE reads using MiXCR and keeps one entry per CDR3 protein. This sample has over 700,000 distinct CDR3 sequences, with under 20% found just once. The material sequenced was blood, either unsorted or a sorted T cell fraction (not recorded which). These receptors came from a male donor with ankylosing spondylitis. Both conserved end residues are part of each CDR3. A D gene is named only where the DNA matches it firmly. Not every row has a clone size; where given, it reads once, few, many or a size class.

abundance,d_gene,j_gene,v_gene,CDR3aa,CDR3nt
-,-,TRBJ2-2,TRBV5-1,CASSLAGNPGELFF,TGCGCCAGCAGCTTAGCAGGGAACCCCGGGGAGCTGTTTTTT
few,TRBD2,TRBJ2-6,TRBV10-3,CAISSGTSSSGANVLTF,TGTGCCATCAGTAGCGGGACGTCCAGCTCTGGGGCCAACGTCCTGACTTTC
few,TRBD2,TRBJ2-7,TRBV7-9,CASRGATSVGEQYF,TGTGCCAGCAGAGGGGCGACTAGCGTGGGCGAGCAGTACTTC
-,-,TRBJ1-2,TRBV12-3/TRBV12-4,CASRQDLGNYGYTF,TGTGCCAGCAGACAGGATCTGGGGAACTATGGCTACACCTTC
few,-,TRBJ2-5,TRBV30,CAWSSGSDQETQYF,TGTGCCTGGAGTTCGGGCAGTGATCAAGAGACCCAGTACTTC
-,-,TRBJ2-7,TRBV5-1,CASSLQGGGRYEQYF,TGCGCCAGCAGCCTACAAGGGGGGGGGAGGTACGAGCAGTACTTC
many,-,TRBJ1-1,TRBV20-1,CSAPSFEGADMNTEAFF,TGCAGTGCTCCTTCCTTCGAGGGCGCCGACATGAACACTGAAGCTTTCTTT
few,TRBD1,TRBJ1-1,TRBV12-3/TRBV12-4,CASTYRGTTEAFF,TGTGCCAGCACCTACAGGGGAACCACTGAAGCTTTCTTT
-,TRBD1,TRBJ1-2,TRBV7-3,CASSSRTGEGYTF,TGTGCCAGCAGCTCCCGGACAGGGGAAGGCTACACCTTC
many,-,TRBJ2-2,TRBV18,CASSPMGASNTGELFF,TGTGCCAGCTCACCAATGGGGGCCTCGAACACCGGGGAGCTGTTTTTT
-,TRBD2,TRBJ2-2,TRBV12-3/TRBV12-4,CASSGLVAGANTGELFF,TGTGCCAGCAGTGGCCTCGTAGCGGGAGCTAACACCGGGGAGCTGTTTTTT
-,TRBD1,TRBJ1-2,TRBV6-4,CASRPGTGAYGYTF,TGTGCCAGCAGGCCTGGGACAGGGGCCTATGGCTACACCTTC
few,-,TRBJ2-2,TRBV24-1,CATSERTGELFF,TGTGCCACCAGTGAAAGAACCGGGGAGCTGTTTTTT
-,TRBD1,TRBJ2-7,TRBV11-2,CASSNYRGRDEQYF,TGTGCCAGCAGCAACTACAGGGGGCGCGATGAGCAGTACTTC
-,TRBD1,TRBJ1-2,TRBV7-2,CASSLDRQGHTF,TGTGCCAGCAGCTTAGACCGACAGGGCCACACCTTC
few,TRBD2,TRBJ2-1,TRBV27,CASSLFPSGSRNEQFF,TGTGCCAGCAGTTTATTTCCTAGCGGAAGTCGGAATGAGCAGTTCTTC
-,TRBD2,TRBJ2-2,TRBV6-1,CASSRSRGDTGELFF,TGTGCCAGCAGTCGGTCCCGGGGGGACACCGGGGAGCTGTTTTTT
-,TRBD1,TRBJ1-2,TRBV7-8,CASSLAGGRTGGFNYGYTF,TGTGCCAGCAGCTTAGCGGGGGGCCGGACAGGCGGATTTAACTATGGCTACACCTTC
-,-,TRBJ2-3,TRBV6-1,CASSTSGRQGKDTQYF,TGTGCCAGCAGTACGAGCGGGAGACAGGGGAAGGATACGCAGTATTTT
-,-,TRBJ1-2,TRBV5-1,CASSLRTDTGYTF,TGCGCCAGCAGCTTAAGGACGGATACTGGCTACACCTTC
few,-,TRBJ2-1,TRBV12-3/TRBV12-4,CASSLGGEEQFF,TGTGCCAGCAGTTTAGGCGGGGAAGAGCAGTTCTTC
-,TRBD1,TRBJ1-1,TRBV6-1,CASSAKGQPTNTEAFF,TGTGCCAGCAGTGCCAAGGGACAGCCAACGAACACTGAAGCTTTCTTT
few,TRBD2,TRBJ2-1,TRBV6-2/TRBV6-3,CASSLLADIYNEQFF,TGTGCCAGCAGCCTCCTAGCGGACATCTACAATGAGCAGTTCTTC
-,TRBD2,TRBJ2-3,TRBV4-1,CASSQDLASGSNTQYF,TGCGCCAGCAGCCAAGATCTGGCTAGCGGGAGCAATACGCAGTATTTT
few,-,TRBJ1-1,TRBV28,CASSLYTGKGTEAFF,TGTGCCAGCAGTTTATATACAGGGAAAGGGACTGAAGCTTTCTTT